This passage covers 4 T cell receptor beta chains from one sample sequenced in a study of CD8 T cells in ankylosing spondylitis. General observations from the study: Ankylosing spondylitis blood seemed to carry a telltale TCR beta motif made of several highly homologous variants.

TCRdb re-analysed the 5' RACE reads in MiXCR, keeping a single row per CDR3 protein. The sample has hundreds of thousands of distinct CDR3 sequences; over 9.5% are singletons. No antigens are known for them. The specimen sequenced was blood, either unsorted or a sorted T cell fraction (not recorded which). The receptor set was obtained from a male donor with ankylosing spondylitis.

The sample holds a few counts of this clonotype. The chain links TRBV20-1 to TRBJ1-3; D gene uncertain. The germline CDR1 and CDR2 sequences are DFQATT and SNEGSKA (reference sequence). The CDR3 runs to 15 residues. The germline V and J ends were trimmed by 4 bases and 0 bases, with 13 bases remaining between them. DNA of the CDR3: TGCAGTGCTATGGTCTTAGGTGGCTCTGGAAACACCATATATTTT. This encodes CSAMVLGGSGNTIYF.

In this sample, this clonotype turned up many times. The V and J genes are TRBV15 and TRBJ1-1, with D hard to call. The CDR3 covers 13 residues. Between the trimmed V and J ends, which lost 3 bases and 3 bases, there was a span of 8 bases. In germline, CDR1 is LNHNV, CDR2 YYDKDF (reference sequence). CDR3 loop: CATSRGWDTEAFF. The CDR3 nucleotides read TGTGCCACCAGCAGGGGATGGGACACTGAAGCTTTCTTT.

This chain links TRBV2 with TRBJ1-5; D is ambiguous. CDR1 and CDR2 from the germline V gene are SNHLY and FYNNEI. The CDR3 runs 13 residues. The V and J ends lost 3 bases and 4 bases respectively, with 7 bases between them. For the CDR3, the DNA is TGTGCCAGCAGTGAGACCTTGAATCAGCCCCAGCATTTT. Translation gives CASSETLNQPQHF.

This clonotype was counted between two and nine times. The chain uses TRBV18 and TRBJ2-7; D gene ambiguous. V was clipped by 3 bases and J by 2 bases, with 14 bases between them. Germline V CDR1 and CDR2: KGHSH, LQKENI. CDR3 size: 15 residues. The CDR3 sequence: CASSPNGWEPYEQYF. CDR3 bases: TGTGCCAGCTCACCGAACGGTTGGGAACCCTACGAGCAGTACTTC.